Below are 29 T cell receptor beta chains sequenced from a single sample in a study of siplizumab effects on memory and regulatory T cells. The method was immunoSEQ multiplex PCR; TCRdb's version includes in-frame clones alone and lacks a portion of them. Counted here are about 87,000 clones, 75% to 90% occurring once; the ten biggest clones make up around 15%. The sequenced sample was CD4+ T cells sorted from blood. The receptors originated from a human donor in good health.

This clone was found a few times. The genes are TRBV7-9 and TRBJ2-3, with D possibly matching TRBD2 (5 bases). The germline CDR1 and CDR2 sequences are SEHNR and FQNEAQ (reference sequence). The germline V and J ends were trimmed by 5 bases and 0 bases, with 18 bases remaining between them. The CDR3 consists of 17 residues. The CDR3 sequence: CASSLESGWASTDTQYF. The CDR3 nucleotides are TGTGCCAGCAGCCTGGAGTCGGGGTGGGCTAGCACAGATACGCAGTATTTT.

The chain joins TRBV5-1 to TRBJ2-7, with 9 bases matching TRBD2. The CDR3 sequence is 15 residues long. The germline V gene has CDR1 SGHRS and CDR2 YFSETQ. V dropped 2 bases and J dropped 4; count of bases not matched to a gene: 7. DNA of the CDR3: TGCGCCAGCAGCTTAAATAGCGGGAGTTTTTACGAGCAGTACTTC. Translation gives CASSLNSGSFYEQYF.

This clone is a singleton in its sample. CDR3 sequence reads: CASSLWLGRTTEAFF. CDR3 sequence (DNA): TGTGCCAGCAGTTTATGGCTGGGGAGAACCACTGAAGCTTTCTTT. The chain employs TRBV28 and TRBJ1-1; D gene unclear. Between the trimmed V and J ends, which lost 0 bases and 4 bases, there was a span of 12 bases. The CDR3 loop spans 15 amino acids. Germline CDR1 MDHEN, CDR2 SYDVKM.

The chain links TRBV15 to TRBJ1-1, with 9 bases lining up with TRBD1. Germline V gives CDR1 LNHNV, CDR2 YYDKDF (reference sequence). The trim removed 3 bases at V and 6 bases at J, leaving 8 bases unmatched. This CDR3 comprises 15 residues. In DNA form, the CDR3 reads TGTGCCACCAGCAGTGGACCGGGACAGGGTTCTGAAGCTTTCTTT. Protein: CATSSGPGQGSEAFF. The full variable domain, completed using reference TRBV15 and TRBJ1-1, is DAMVIQNPRYQVTQFGKPVTLSCSQTLNHNVMYWYQQKSSQAPKLLFHYYDKDFNNEADTPDNFQSRRPNTSFCFLDIRSPGLGDTAMYLCATSSGPGQGSEAFFGQGTRLTVV.

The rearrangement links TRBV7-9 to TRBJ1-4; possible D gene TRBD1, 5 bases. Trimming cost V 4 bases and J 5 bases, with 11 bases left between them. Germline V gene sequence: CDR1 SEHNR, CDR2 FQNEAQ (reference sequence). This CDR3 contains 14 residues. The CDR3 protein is CASSSRDGNEKLFF. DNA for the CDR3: TGTGCCAGCAGCTCCCGGGACGGCAATGAAAAACTGTTTTTT.

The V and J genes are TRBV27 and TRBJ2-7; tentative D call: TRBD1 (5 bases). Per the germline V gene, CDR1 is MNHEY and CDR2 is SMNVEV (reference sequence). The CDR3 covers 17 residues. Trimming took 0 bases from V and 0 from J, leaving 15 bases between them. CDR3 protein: CASSLSRPRVGSYEQYF. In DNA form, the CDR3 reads TGTGCCAGCAGTTTATCCCGCCCCAGGGTAGGCTCCTACGAGCAGTACTTC.

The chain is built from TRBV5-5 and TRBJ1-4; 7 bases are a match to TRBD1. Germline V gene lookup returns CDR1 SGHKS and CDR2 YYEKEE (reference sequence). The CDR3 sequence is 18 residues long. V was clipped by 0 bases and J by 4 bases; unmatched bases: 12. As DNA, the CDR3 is TGTGCCAGCAGCTTGGAGCCCCAAAGGGACAGAATTAATGAAAAACTGTTTTTT. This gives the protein CASSLEPQRDRINEKLFF.

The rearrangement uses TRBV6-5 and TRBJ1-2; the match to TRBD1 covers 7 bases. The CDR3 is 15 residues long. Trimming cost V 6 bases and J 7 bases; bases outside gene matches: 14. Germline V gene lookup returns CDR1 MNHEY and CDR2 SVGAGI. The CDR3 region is CASRRIAGQGGGYTF. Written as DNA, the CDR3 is TGTGCCAGCAGGAGAATAGCGGGCCAGGGGGGTGGCTACACCTTC.

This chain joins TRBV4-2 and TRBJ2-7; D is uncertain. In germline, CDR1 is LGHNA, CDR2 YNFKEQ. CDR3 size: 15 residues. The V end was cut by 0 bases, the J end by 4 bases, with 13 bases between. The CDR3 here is CASSQDLGLEYEQYF. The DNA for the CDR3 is TGTGCCAGCAGCCAAGATTTAGGATTGGAATACGAGCAGTACTTC.

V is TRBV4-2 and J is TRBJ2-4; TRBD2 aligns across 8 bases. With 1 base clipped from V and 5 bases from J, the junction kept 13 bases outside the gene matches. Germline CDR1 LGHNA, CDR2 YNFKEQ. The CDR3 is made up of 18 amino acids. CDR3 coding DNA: TGTGCCAGCAGCCAAGCTATTGCGGGAGGCCCCCCCGAAAACATTCAGTACTTC. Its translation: CASSQAIAGGPPENIQYF.

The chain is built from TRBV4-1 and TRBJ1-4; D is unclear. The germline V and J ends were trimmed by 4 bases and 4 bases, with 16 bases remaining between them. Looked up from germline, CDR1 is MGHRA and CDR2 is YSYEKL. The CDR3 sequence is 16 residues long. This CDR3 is CASSLGQVGLNEKLFF. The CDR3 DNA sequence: TGCGCCAGCAGCCTCGGTCAGGTCGGGCTTAATGAAAAACTGTTTTTT.

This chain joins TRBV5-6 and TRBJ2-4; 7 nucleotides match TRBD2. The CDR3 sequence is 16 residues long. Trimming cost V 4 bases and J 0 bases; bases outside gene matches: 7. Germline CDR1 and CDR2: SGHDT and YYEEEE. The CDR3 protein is CASSVRGELAKNIQYF. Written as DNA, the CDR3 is TGTGCCAGCAGCGTACGGGGGGAACTAGCCAAAAACATTCAGTACTTC.

CDR3 amino acids: CASGTGLTSGIYNEQFF. CDR3 coding DNA: TGCGCCAGCGGGACCGGATTGACTAGCGGGATTTACAATGAGCAGTTCTTC. The chain carries TRBV5-1 and TRBJ2-1, with 11 positions matching TRBD2. This CDR3 is 17 amino acids long. V dropped 7 bases and J dropped 4; count of bases not matched to a gene: 13. Germline V gene lookup returns CDR1 SGHRS and CDR2 YFSETQ. The full variable domain, with the rest looked up from reference TRBV5-1 and TRBJ2-1, is KAGVTQTPRYLIKTRGQQVTLSCSPISGHRSVSWYQQTPGQGLQFLFEYFSETQRNKGNFPGRFSGRQFSNSRSEMNVSTLELGDSALYLCASGTGLTSGIYNEQFFGPGTRLTVL.

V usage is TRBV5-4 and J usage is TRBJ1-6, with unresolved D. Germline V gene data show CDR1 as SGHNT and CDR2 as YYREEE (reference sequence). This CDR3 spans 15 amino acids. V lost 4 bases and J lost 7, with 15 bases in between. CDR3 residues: CASSPPGQKNSPLHF. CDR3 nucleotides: TGTGCCAGCAGCCCCCCCGGGCAGAAAAATTCACCCCTCCACTTT.

CDR3 region: CASSMSTGGKQPQHF. Here the CDR3 DNA reads TGTGCCAGTAGTATGTCTACAGGGGGAAAGCAGCCCCAGCATTTT. This chain links TRBV19 with TRBJ1-5; 8 nucleotides match TRBD1. Germline loops: CDR1 LNHDA, CDR2 SQIVND (reference sequence). V lost 3 bases and J lost 7; bases outside the gene matches: 8. The CDR3 has 15 amino acids.

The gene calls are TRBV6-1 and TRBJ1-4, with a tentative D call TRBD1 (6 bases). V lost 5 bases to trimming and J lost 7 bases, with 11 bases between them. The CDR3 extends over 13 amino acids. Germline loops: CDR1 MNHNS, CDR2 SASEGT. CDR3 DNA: TGTGCCAGCAGTAGGACCAGGGGTGAAAAACTGTTTTTT. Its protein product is CASSRTRGEKLFF.

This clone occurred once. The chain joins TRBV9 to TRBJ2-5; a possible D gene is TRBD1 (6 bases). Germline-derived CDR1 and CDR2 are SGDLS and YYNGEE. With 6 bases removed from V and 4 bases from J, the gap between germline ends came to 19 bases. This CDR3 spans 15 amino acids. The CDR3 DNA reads TGTGCCAGCACCCGGGATGGCAGGGGAGCAGAGACCCAGTACTTC. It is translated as CASTRDGRGAETQYF.

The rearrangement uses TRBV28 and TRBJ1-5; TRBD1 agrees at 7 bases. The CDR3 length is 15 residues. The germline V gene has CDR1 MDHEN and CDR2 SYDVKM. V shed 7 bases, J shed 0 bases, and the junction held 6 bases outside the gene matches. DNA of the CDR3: TGTGCCAGCACCGACAGGGAAGATAGCAATCAGCCCCAGCATTTT. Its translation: CASTDREDSNQPQHF.

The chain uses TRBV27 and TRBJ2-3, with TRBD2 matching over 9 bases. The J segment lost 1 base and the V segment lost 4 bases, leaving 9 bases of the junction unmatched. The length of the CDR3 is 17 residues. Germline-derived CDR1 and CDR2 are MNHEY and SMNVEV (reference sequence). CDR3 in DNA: TGTGCCAGCAGTTCCTTTCTACTAGCGGGTCGCACAGATACGCAGTATTTT. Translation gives CASSSFLLAGRTDTQYF.

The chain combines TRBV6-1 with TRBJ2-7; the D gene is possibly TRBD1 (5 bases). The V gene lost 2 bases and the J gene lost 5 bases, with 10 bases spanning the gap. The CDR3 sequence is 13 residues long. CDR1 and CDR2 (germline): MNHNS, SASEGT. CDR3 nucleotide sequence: TGTGCCAGCAGTGAAACGCAGGGCCACGAGCAGTACTTC. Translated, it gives CASSETQGHEQYF.

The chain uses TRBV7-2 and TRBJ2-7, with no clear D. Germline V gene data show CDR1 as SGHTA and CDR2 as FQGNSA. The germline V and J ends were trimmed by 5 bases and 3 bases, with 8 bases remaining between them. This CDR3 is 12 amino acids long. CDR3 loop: CASSLLGYEQYF. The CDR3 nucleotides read TGTGCCAGCAGCCTCCTGGGCTACGAGCAGTACTTC.

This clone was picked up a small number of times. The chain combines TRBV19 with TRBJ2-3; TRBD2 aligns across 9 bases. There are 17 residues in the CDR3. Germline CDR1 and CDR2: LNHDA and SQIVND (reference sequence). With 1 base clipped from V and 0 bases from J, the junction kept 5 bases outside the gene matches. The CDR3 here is CASSIATSGHSTDTQYF. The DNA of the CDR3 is TGTGCCAGTAGTATAGCCACTAGCGGGCATAGCACAGATACGCAGTATTTT.

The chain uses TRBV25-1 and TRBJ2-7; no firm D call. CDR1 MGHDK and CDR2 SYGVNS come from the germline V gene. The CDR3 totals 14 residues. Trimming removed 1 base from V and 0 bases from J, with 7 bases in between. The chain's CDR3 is CASSEFPSSYEQYF. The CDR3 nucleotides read TGTGCCAGCAGTGAATTCCCGAGCTCCTACGAGCAGTACTTC.

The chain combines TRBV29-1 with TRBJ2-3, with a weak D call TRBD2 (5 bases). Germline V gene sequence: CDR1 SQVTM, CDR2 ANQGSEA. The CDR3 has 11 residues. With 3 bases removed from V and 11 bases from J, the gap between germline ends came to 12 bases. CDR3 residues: CSVDAGQRQYF. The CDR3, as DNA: TGCAGCGTTGATGCGGGCCAGCGGCAGTATTTT.

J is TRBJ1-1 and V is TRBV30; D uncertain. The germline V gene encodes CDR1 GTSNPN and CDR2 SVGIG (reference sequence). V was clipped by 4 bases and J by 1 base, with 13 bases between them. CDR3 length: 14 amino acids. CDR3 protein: CAWKLGSQNTEAFF. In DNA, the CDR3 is TGTGCCTGGAAGCTTGGGTCACAGAACACTGAAGCTTTCTTT.

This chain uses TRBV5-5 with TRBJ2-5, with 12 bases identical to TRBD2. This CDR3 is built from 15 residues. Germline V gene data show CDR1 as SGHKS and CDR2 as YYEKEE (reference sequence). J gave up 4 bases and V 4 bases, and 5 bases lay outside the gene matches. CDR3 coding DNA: TGTGCCAGCAGCCTAGCGGGAGGGCCTCTAGAGACCCAGTACTTC. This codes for CASSLAGGPLETQYF.

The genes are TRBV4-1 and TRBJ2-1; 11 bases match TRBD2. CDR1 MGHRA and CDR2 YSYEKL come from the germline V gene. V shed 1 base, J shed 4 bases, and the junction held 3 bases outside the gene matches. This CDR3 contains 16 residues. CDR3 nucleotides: TGCGCCAGCAGCCAAGGACTAGCGGGATCATACAATGAGCAGTTCTTC. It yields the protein CASSQGLAGSYNEQFF.

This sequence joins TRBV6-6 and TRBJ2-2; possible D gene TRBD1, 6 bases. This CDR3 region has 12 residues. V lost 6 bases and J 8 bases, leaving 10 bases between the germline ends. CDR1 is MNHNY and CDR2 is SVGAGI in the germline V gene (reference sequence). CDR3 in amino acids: CASRSGTGELFF. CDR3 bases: TGTGCCAGCAGGTCCGGGACAGGGGAGCTGTTTTTT.

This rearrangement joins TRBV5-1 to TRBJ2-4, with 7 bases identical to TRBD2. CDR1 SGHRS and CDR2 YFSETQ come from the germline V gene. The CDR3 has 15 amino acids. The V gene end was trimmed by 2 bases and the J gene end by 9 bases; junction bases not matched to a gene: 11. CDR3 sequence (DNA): TGCGCCAGCAGCTTTGTTGGGACTAAAGACGGCATTCAGTACTTC. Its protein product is CASSFVGTKDGIQYF.